This entry lists 10 T cell receptor beta chains sequenced from one sample in a study of low-dose radiotherapy and immunotherapy resistance in tumors. Time point meaning: after trial treatment. Treatment noted: LDRT plus nivolumab, ipilimumab, low-dose cyclophosphamide and aspirin (RACIN trial). With TRAV- and TRBV-specific primers, first-strand cDNA was made, covering the alpha and beta chains. TCRs underwent 20 PCR cycles of amplification with a constant-region primer and V-primer adapter. TCRdb independently ran MiXCR on the reads; one entry per CDR3 protein. The sample records roughly 100,000 distinct CDR3 sequences, about a fifth being singletons. Source: PBMCs, taken after low-dose radiotherapy plus immunotherapy. The receptor source for this set is a male donor with prostate cancer.

The chain has TRBV27 and TRBJ2-2; D ambiguous. The CDR3 totals 14 residues. The V gene lost 0 bases and the J gene lost 4 bases, with 6 bases spanning the gap. Germline V gene data show CDR1 as MNHEY and CDR2 as SMNVEV (reference sequence). DNA of the CDR3: TGTGCCAGCAGTTTATCAGGCCTCACCGGGGAGCTGTTTTTT. Translation gives CASSLSGLTGELFF.

This clonotype was seen many times. The CDR3 bases are TGCAGTGCCCTCCTTTCTGGTGAAAAACTGTTTTTT. Translated, it gives CSALLSGEKLFF. The chain is built from TRBV20-1 and TRBJ1-4; D is unclear. Trimming took off 6 bases at V and 7 bases at J, with 12 bases between the two ends. The CDR3 is 12 amino acids. Germline loops: CDR1 DFQATT, CDR2 SNEGSKA (reference sequence).

The sample holds many counts of this clonotype. The chain recombines TRBV18 with TRBJ1-1; D is undetermined. The CDR3 runs to 14 residues. Trimming stripped 3 bases from V and 1 base from J, with 9 bases between. Germline values: CDR1 KGHSH, CDR2 LQKENI. In nucleotides, the CDR3 is TGTGCCAGCTCACCCCAGGTGACGAACACTGAAGCTTTCTTT. Protein sequence: CASSPQVTNTEAFF.

This clonotype appeared many times. This chain uses TRBV4-1 with TRBJ2-5, with TRBD2 as a possible D gene (6 bases). CDR3 length equals 15 residues. The germline V gene encodes CDR1 MGHRA and CDR2 YSYEKL. The V and J ends lost 0 bases and 3 bases respectively, with 11 bases between them. CDR3 region: CASSQDRASEETQYF. CDR3 DNA sequence: TGCGCCAGCAGCCAAGATAGGGCTAGCGAAGAGACCCAGTACTTC.

Many counts were recorded for this clonotype. V gene TRBV29-1 combines with J gene TRBJ1-1; D is possibly TRBD1 (6 bases). Germline CDR1 and CDR2: SQVTM and ANQGSEA. The CDR3 runs 13 residues. V was trimmed by 1 base and J by 1 base, leaving 7 bases between them. This chain's CDR3 is CSVEGTANTEAFF. The CDR3 DNA reads TGCAGCGTTGAAGGGACAGCGAACACTGAAGCTTTCTTT.

Ten or more counts support this clonotype. The chain combines TRBV6-1 with TRBJ2-2; 14 positions agree with TRBD2. Germline CDR1 and CDR2: MNHNS and SASEGT. V shed 10 bases, J shed 1 base, and the junction held 8 bases outside the gene matches. This CDR3 comprises 17 residues. For the CDR3, the DNA is TGTGCCACCCCTGGGACTAGCGGGGGCCGGAACACCGGGGAGCTGTTTTTT. Its protein product is CATPGTSGGRNTGELFF.

At least ten counts were recorded for this clonotype. The V call is TRBV20-1, the J call TRBJ2-7; D might be TRBD2 (5 bases). V dropped 1 base and J dropped 2 bases, with 21 bases sitting between them. Germline V gene data show CDR1 as DFQATT and CDR2 as SNEGSKA (reference sequence). The CDR3 consists of 17 residues. The DNA for the CDR3 is TGCAGTGCTAGAGGTTTTCGGGGATTGCCCAATCCCTACGAGCAGTACTTC. The encoded protein is CSARGFRGLPNPYEQYF.

This clonotype was detected many times. V gene TRBV29-1 combines with J gene TRBJ2-7, with D tentatively TRBD1 (6 bases). The CDR3 sequence is 12 residues long. CDR1 SQVTM and CDR2 ANQGSEA come from the germline V gene. The V end was cut by 4 bases, the J end by 9 bases, with 16 bases between. The CDR3 bases are TGCAGCGTTGGGACAGCCCGTCGGGGGCAGTACTTC. It codes for CSVGTARRGQYF.

This clonotype occurred many times. V gene TRBV5-1 combines with J gene TRBJ2-7; possibly TRBD1 for D (6 bases). V was pared by 0 bases and J by 1 base, with 11 bases between. CDR1 and CDR2 from the germline V gene are SGHRS and YFSETQ. The CDR3 spans 15 residues. CDR3 protein: CASSLDGRGSYEQYF. CDR3 in DNA: TGCGCCAGCAGCTTGGATGGCAGGGGTTCCTACGAGCAGTACTTC.

This clonotype was detected ten times or more. The genes are TRBV6-2 or TRBV6-3 and TRBJ2-5; possibly TRBD2 for D (5 bases). The V end was cut by 6 bases, the J end by 3 bases, with 11 bases between. There are 13 residues in the CDR3. CDR1 and CDR2 (germline): MNHEY, SVGEGT. The DNA for the CDR3 is TGTGCCAGCAGCGACGACGGGGAAGAGACCCAGTACTTC. It specifies CASSDDGEETQYF.